This TCR beta chain was observed in a study of blood T cells in healthy people across ages. Isolated PBMCs totaled at least 6 million in each sample. For the second PCR, which ran for 7 to 11 cycles, a sample-barcoded 5' primer and a J-beta primer mix were used. One entry per CDR3 protein results from TCRdb running MiXCR on the 5' RACE reads. The table lists 800,000 to 950,000 distinct CDR3 sequences, about 27% of them singletons. Whole-study results and caveats: Diversity of TCR beta correlated strongly with naive T cell percentage.

The CDR3 runs 12 residues. Germline-derived CDR1 and CDR2 are LNHNV and YYDKDF (reference sequence). Trimming cost V 3 bases and J 12 bases; bases outside gene matches: 4. As concerns this clonotype: As yet, its antigen is unknown.

In addition, the sample was reused for a study of T cells of mothers and their children.

Sequencing input: blood. This clonotype was sampled from a woman aged 40 to 50 in good health. The chain couples TRBV15 to TRBJ2-1; 8 nucleotides align to TRBD1. CDR3 coding DNA: TGTGCCACCAGCAGCCGGACAGGGCTGCAGTTCTTC. Translating gives CATSSRTGLQFF.